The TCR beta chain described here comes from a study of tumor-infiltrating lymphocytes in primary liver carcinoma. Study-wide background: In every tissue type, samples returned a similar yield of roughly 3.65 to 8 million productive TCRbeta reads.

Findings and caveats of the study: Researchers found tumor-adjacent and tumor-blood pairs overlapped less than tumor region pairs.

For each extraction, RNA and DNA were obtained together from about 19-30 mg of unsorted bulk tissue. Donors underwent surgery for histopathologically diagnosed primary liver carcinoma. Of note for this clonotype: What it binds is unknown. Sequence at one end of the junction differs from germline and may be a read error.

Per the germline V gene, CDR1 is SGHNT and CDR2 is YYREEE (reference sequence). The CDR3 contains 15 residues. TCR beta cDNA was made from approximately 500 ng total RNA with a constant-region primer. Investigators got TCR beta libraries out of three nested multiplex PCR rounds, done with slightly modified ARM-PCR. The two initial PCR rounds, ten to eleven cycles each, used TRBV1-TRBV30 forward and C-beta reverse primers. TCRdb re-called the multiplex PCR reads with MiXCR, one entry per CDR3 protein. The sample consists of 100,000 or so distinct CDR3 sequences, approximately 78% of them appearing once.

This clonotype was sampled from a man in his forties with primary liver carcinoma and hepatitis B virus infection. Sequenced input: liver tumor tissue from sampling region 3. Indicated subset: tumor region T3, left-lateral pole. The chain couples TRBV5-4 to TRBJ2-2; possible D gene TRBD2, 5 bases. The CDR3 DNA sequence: TGTGCCAGCAGCCGAAAGACGCCCCGCACCGGGGAACTGTTTTTT. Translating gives CASSRKTPRTGELFF.